These 16 T cell receptor beta chains share one sample of origin, sequenced in a study of cytomegalovirus exposure and HLA in healthy donors. The table came from immunoSEQ multiplex PCR; TCRdb's copy has only in-frame clones and leaves some out. The table includes about 130,000 clones, 90% to 97% detected once. Material for sequencing was PBMCs. These receptors were obtained from a man younger than 35 in good health and CMV-seronegative.

The V call is TRBV28, the J call TRBJ2-7, with 9 positions matching TRBD2. With 6 bases clipped from V and 0 bases from J, the junction kept 3 bases outside the gene matches. The CDR3 covers 14 residues. Germline V lookup: CDR1 MDHEN, CDR2 SYDVKM. CDR3 nucleotide sequence: TGTGCCAGCAGGGAGCGGGAGGACTCCTACGAGCAGTACTTC. Protein product: CASREREDSYEQYF.

The CDR3 region is CASSLALTANYGYTF. CDR3 coding DNA: TGTGCCAGCAGCTTAGCGCTGACAGCTAACTATGGCTACACCTTC. The chain links TRBV7-8 to TRBJ1-2, with D possibly being TRBD1 (5 bases). Trimming cost V 0 bases and J 0 bases, with 8 bases left between them. The germline CDR1 and CDR2 sequences are SGHVS and FQNEAQ. The CDR3 has 15 residues.

The chain is built from TRBV28 and TRBJ2-2; D uncertain. V shed 4 bases and J shed 0 bases, with 3 bases lying between them. Germline V gene data show CDR1 as MDHEN and CDR2 as SYDVKM. The CDR3 is 13 residues long. Here the CDR3 DNA reads TGTGCCAGCAGTTCAACGAACACCGGGGAGCTGTTTTTT. Translated: CASSSTNTGELFF.

The rearrangement uses TRBV6-6 and TRBJ1-4; 7 bases fit TRBD1. There are 16 residues in the CDR3. Germline V gene data show CDR1 as MNHNY and CDR2 as SVGAGI (reference sequence). With V trimmed by 2 bases and J by 6 bases, 9 bases remained unmatched. For the CDR3, the DNA is TGTGCCAGCAGTTACAACCCCGGGACAGCGGATGAAAAACTGTTTTTT. Protein product: CASSYNPGTADEKLFF.

The J gene is TRBJ2-1, the V gene TRBV6-1; possible D gene TRBD1, 5 bases. The CDR3 consists of 14 residues. Germline V lookup: CDR1 MNHNS, CDR2 SASEGT. V was pared by 2 bases and J by 4 bases, with 9 bases between. The CDR3 DNA reads TGTGCCAGCAGTGAAATGGACAAGTACAATGAGCAGTTCTTC. Translated: CASSEMDKYNEQFF.

The rearrangement links TRBV28 to TRBJ2-3; 8 positions match TRBD1. Germline loops: CDR1 MDHEN, CDR2 SYDVKM. The V segment lost 5 bases and the J segment 5 bases; nucleotides outside the gene matches: 6. CDR3 length: 14 residues. The CDR3 DNA is TGTGCCAGCAGTCCCAGGGGGCCGGAAGATACGCAGTATTTT. It translates to CASSPRGPEDTQYF.

The chain links TRBV11-3 to TRBJ2-2; 7 bases are a match to TRBD2. Trimming cost V 7 bases and J 6 bases; bases outside gene matches: 8. The CDR3 contains 14 residues. Germline lookup yields CDR1 SGHNT and CDR2 YENEEA. The CDR3 here is CASTQWAGAGELFF. In nucleotides, the CDR3 is TGTGCCAGCACCCAATGGGCGGGAGCCGGGGAGCTGTTTTTT.

This clone was counted once. The chain couples TRBV11-2 to TRBJ2-3; 7 bases match TRBD2. Per germline, CDR1 SGHAT and CDR2 FQNNGV. V lost 4 bases to trimming and J lost 1 base; unmatched junction nucleotides: 5. The CDR3 totals 15 residues. The CDR3 is CASSSPREGTDTQYF. CDR3 coding DNA: TGTGCCAGCAGCTCCCCCCGGGAGGGCACAGATACGCAGTATTTT.

The chain recombines TRBV5-1 with TRBJ2-5; TRBD1 is a possible D gene (6 bases). The length of the CDR3 is 16 residues. Germline-derived CDR1 and CDR2 are SGHRS and YFSETQ. Trimming shortened V by 0 bases and J by 1 base, and 13 bases separated the two germline ends. The CDR3 DNA sequence: TGCGCCAGCAGCTTGGGAGCCCGAGGGGGCCAAGAGACCCAGTACTTC. Its translation: CASSLGARGGQETQYF.

The rearrangement uses TRBV9 and TRBJ1-4; D gene unclear. Looked up from germline, CDR1 is SGDLS and CDR2 is YYNGEE. The CDR3 spans 19 residues. V was shortened by 4 bases and J by 6 bases, with 28 bases between the two germline ends. This chain's CDR3 is CASSTGNSGRALAHEKLFF. The CDR3 bases are TGTGCCAGCAGCACGGGAAATTCTGGACGGGCTCTAGCTCATGAAAAACTGTTTTTT.

The genes are TRBV6-6 and TRBJ2-5, with TRBD1 identical over 11 bases. The CDR3 runs to 16 residues. Trimming cost V 5 bases and J 2 bases; bases outside gene matches: 7. Germline CDR1 MNHNY, CDR2 SVGAGI (reference sequence). The CDR3 protein is CASSPGTGGSQETQYF. The CDR3, as DNA: TGTGCCAGCAGTCCCGGGACAGGGGGTTCACAAGAGACCCAGTACTTC.

V usage is TRBV28 and J usage is TRBJ2-7; 7 positions match TRBD1. V gave up 8 bases and J gave up 2 bases; unmatched junction bases: 3. The CDR3 spans 12 residues. Germline V gene lookup returns CDR1 MDHEN and CDR2 SYDVKM. This CDR3 is CASRDRTYEQYF. CDR3 sequence (DNA): TGTGCCAGCCGGGACAGAACCTACGAGCAGTACTTC.

The chain links TRBV13 to TRBJ1-5; D ambiguous. V was cut by 1 base and J by 7 bases, with 8 bases left in between. This CDR3 is built from 13 residues. The germline V gene encodes CDR1 PRHDT and CDR2 FYEKMQ (reference sequence). The CDR3 nucleotides are TGTGCCAGCAGCTTAGTTCCGGGACAGCCCCAGCATTTT. It translates to CASSLVPGQPQHF.

The rearrangement uses TRBV9 and TRBJ2-1; 9 nucleotides match TRBD2. J gave up 1 base and V 1 base, and 6 bases lay outside the gene matches. Germline loops: CDR1 SGDLS, CDR2 YYNGEE. The CDR3 totals 17 residues. The CDR3 spells CASSVIGREGSYNEQFF. CDR3 DNA sequence: TGTGCCAGCAGCGTAATAGGGCGGGAGGGTTCCTACAATGAGCAGTTCTTC.

The chain carries TRBV11-3 and TRBJ2-1, with D perhaps TRBD2 (6 bases). This CDR3 has 16 residues. Looked up from germline, CDR1 is SGHNT and CDR2 is YENEEA. Trimming removed 5 bases at V and 3 bases at J, with 17 bases between. The CDR3 DNA follows: TGTGCCAGCAGCCCACCCAGGGAGCGGGTCTACAATGAGCAGTTCTTC. Translating gives CASSPPRERVYNEQFF.

Here the CDR3 reads CASSQATRAGATDTQYF. The CDR3 nucleotides are TGTGCCAGCAGCCAAGCGACGCGAGCGGGGGCCACAGATACGCAGTATTTT. This chain uses TRBV4-2 with TRBJ2-3, with 8 bases lining up with TRBD2. Germline CDR1 reads LGHNA; CDR2 reads YNFKEQ. CDR3 size: 17 residues. With 1 base clipped from V and 2 bases from J, the junction kept 8 bases outside the gene matches.